This T cell receptor (beta chain) was sequenced in a study of human T cells and chemical hapten exposure. Overall study: Alopecia universalis, totalis or areata was present in patients who were mostly female.

Time point here: patch test 3, about 24 weeks after DPC sensitization. As for treatment: therapeutic diphenylcyclopropenone sensitization with weekly scalp DPC. There are 17 residues in the CDR3. The V gene's germline CDR1 is KGHDR and CDR2 SFDVKD. V shed 4 bases, J shed 2 bases, and the junction held 5 bases outside the gene matches. TCRdb processed the RACE reads anew with MiXCR; each CDR3 protein has one entry. Of more than 95,000 distinct CDR3 sequences listed, roughly 27% were seen once; the top ten hold over 9%. Study observations and caveats: Large CDR3 similarity clusters arose significantly more often from expanded TCRs than from controls.

Many counts were recorded for this clonotype. Its antigen is unidentified. This chain joins TRBV24-1 and TRBJ2-6; the match to TRBD1 covers 9 bases. The sequencing here drew on whole blood, taken in connection with sensitization to the hapten diphenylcyclopropenone (DPC). This TCR was sampled from a man aged 35-49 years with alopecia areata. Some clones in this sample may be carry-over from other donors' samples. CDR3 coding DNA: TGTGCCACCAGTGAGGGACAGGGCACCCCTGGGGCCAACGTCCTGACTTTC. Amino acids: CATSEGQGTPGANVLTF.